This TCR beta chain was captured in a study of early T cells in non-severe SARS-CoV-2 infection. Study-level information: The study sequenced bulk RNA from unsorted whole blood, with chains unpaired.

TCRdb independently ran MiXCR on the 5' RACE reads; one entry per CDR3 protein. The table includes tens of thousands of distinct CDR3 sequences, approximately 5.2% detected once. This clonotype was seen repeatedly, ten times or more. Germline V lookup: CDR1 SGHTA, CDR2 FQGNSA. Trimming pared 4 bases from V and 2 bases from J, leaving 9 bases between. The CDR3 has 14 residues. The chain combines TRBV7-2 with TRBJ2-4; TRBD1 might be the D (5 bases). The clonotype was recovered from an adult who was a healthcare worker with PCR-confirmed SARS-CoV-2 infection or an uninfected control (not recorded which). Sequencing was done on a sample of whole blood. The CDR3 DNA sequence: TGTGCCAGCAGCTCGACAGTGACCAAAAACATTCAGTACTTC. The encoded protein is CASSSTVTKNIQYF.